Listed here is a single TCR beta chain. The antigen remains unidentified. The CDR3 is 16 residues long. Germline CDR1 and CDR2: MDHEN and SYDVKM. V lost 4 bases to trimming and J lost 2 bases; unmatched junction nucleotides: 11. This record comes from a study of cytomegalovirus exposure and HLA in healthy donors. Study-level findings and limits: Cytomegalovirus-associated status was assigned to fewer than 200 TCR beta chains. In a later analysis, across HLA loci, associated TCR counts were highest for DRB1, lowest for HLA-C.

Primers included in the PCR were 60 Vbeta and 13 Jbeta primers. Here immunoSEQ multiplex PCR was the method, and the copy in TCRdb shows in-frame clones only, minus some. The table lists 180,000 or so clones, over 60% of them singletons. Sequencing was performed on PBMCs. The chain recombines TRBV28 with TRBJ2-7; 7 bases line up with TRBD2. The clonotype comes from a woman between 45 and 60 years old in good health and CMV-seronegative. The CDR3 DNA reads TGTGCCAGCAGTTCCCCCGGGACTAAGGCGACCTACGAGCAGTACTTC. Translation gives CASSSPGTKATYEQYF.